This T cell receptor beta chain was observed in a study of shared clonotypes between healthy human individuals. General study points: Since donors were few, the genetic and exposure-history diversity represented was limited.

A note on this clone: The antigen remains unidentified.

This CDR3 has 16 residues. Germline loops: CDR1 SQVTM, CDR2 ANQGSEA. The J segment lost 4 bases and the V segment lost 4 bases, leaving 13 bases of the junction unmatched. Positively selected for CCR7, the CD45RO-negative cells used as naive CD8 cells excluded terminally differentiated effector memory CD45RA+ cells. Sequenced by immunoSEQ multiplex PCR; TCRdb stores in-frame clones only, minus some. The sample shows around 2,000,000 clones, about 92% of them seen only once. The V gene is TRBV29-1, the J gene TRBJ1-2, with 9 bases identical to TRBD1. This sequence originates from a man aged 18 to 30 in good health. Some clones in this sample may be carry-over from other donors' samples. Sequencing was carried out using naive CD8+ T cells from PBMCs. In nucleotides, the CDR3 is TGCAGCGTTGTCTCCGGGACAGGGTTTTTCCCCTATGGCTACACCTTC. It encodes CSVVSGTGFFPYGYTF.